Each of the 5 T cell receptor beta chains below was sequenced from the same sample in a study of T cells after posttransplantation cyclophosphamide. Busulfan-fludarabine conditioning, marrow transplant, and cyclophosphamide on days +3 and +4 were administered. TCRdb's table, derived via immunoSEQ multiplex PCR, lists solely in-frame clones and lacks some. This repertoire shows tens of thousands of clones, approximately 78% found once; its top ten account for roughly 8.1%. The sample consisted of CD4+ T cells sorted from blood, taken 1,900 to 2,000 days after a stem cell transplant with posttransplant cyclophosphamide. The receptors stem from a female patient aged 35 to 55 who received an allogeneic stem cell transplant from a related donor, was CMV-positive, and had no GVHD. T cells may partly derive from the graft donor.

The rearrangement links TRBV7-2 to TRBJ1-2, with a weak D call TRBD1 (6 bases). The V and J ends lost 5 bases and 4 bases respectively, with 11 bases between them. Germline V CDR1 and CDR2: SGHTA, FQGNSA. The CDR3 is made up of 13 amino acids. The CDR3, as DNA: TGTGCCAGCAGCAAGGACAGATTCTATGGCTACACCTTC. This codes for CASSKDRFYGYTF.

By share of the sample, this clone is medium-sized. This sequence joins TRBV19 and TRBJ2-1; 8 bases map to TRBD1. Per germline, CDR1 LNHDA and CDR2 SQIVND (reference sequence). V lost 6 bases and J lost 2; bases outside the gene matches: 3. This CDR3 is built from 14 residues. The CDR3 is CASRGQETYNEQFF. The CDR3 bases are TGTGCCAGTAGGGGACAGGAGACCTACAATGAGCAGTTCTTC.

The chain recombines TRBV6-5 with TRBJ1-1; unclear D gene. Germline CDR1 and CDR2: MNHEY and SVGAGI. V dropped 7 bases and J dropped 1 base, with 10 bases sitting between them. This CDR3 spans 13 amino acids. CDR3 nucleotides: TGTGCCAGCATTTCTGCAGGGAACACTGAAGCTTTCTTT. Its protein product is CASISAGNTEAFF.

The chain couples TRBV27 to TRBJ1-5; 8 bases fit TRBD1. The CDR3 totals 16 residues. Germline trimming cut 5 bases from V and 7 bases from J; bases unmatched to any gene: 13. CDR1 and CDR2 from the germline V gene are MNHEY and SMNVEV (reference sequence). CDR3 nucleotides: TGTGCCAGCAGTGCCACTGGACAGGGTCAACGGCAGCCCCAGCATTTT. Amino acid sequence: CASSATGQGQRQPQHF.

This clone was counted a few times. The V gene is TRBV27, the J gene TRBJ1-6, with 7 bases that match TRBD1. In germline, CDR1 is MNHEY, CDR2 SMNVEV (reference sequence). With V trimmed by 3 bases and J by 5 bases, 4 bases remained unmatched. CDR3 length equals 15 residues. The CDR3 DNA is TGTGCCAGCAGTTTCCCGGGACAGAATAATTCACCCCTCCACTTT. Protein sequence: CASSFPGQNNSPLHF.